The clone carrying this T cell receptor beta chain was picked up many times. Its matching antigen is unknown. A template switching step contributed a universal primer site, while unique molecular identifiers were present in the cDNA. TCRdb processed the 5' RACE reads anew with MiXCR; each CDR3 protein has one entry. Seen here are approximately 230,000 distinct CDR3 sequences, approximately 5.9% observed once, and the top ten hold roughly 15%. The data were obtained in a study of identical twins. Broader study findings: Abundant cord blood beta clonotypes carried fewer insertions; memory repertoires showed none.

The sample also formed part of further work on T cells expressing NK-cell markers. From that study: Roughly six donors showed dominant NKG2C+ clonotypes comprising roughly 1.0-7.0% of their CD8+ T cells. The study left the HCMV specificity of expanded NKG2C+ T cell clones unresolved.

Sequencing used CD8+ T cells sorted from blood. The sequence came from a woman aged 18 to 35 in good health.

This CDR3 is CASSSQFWGAYGYTF. The CDR3 DNA sequence: TGTGCCAGCAGCTCTCAATTTTGGGGCGCGTATGGCTACACCTTC. The chain has TRBV5-6 and TRBJ1-2, with D perhaps TRBD1 (5 bases). CDR3 length: 15 amino acids. V was shortened by 3 bases and J by 5 bases, with 17 bases between the two germline ends. Germline-derived CDR1 and CDR2 are SGHDT and YYEEEE. The variable domain in full, completed from reference TRBV5-6 and TRBJ1-2, reads DAGVTQSPTHLIKTRGQQVTLRCSPKSGHDTVSWYQQALGQGPQFIFQYYEEEERQRGNFPDRFSGHQFPNYSSELNVNALLLGDSALYLCASSSQFWGAYGYTFGSGTRLTVV.